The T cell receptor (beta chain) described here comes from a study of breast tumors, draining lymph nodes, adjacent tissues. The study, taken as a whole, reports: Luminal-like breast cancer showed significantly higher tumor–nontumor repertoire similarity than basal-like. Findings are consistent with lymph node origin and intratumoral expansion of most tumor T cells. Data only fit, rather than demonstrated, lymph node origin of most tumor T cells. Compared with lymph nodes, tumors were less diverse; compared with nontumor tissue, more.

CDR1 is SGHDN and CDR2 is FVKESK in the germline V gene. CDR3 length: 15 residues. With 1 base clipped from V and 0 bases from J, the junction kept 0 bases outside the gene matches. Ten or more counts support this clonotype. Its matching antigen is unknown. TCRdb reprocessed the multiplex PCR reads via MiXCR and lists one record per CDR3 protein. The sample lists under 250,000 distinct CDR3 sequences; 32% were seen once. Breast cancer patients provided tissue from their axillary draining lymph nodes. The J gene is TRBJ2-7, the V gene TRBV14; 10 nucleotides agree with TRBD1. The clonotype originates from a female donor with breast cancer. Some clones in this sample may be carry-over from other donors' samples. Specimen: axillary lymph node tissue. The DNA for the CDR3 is TGTGCCAGCAGCCAAGGACAGGGGGCCTCCTACGAGCAGTACTTC. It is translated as CASSQGQGASYEQYF.